Sequencing of this TCR beta chain was carried out in a study of graft-versus-host responses after intestinal transplantation. Study in general: Recipients underwent multivisceral, liver-intestinal, or isolated intestinal transplants.

V gave up 3 bases and J gave up 2 bases, with 11 bases separating them. The CDR3 contains 14 residues. The V gene's germline CDR1 is MDHEN and CDR2 SYDVKM. Clones were sequenced by immunoSEQ multiplex PCR, and TCRdb holds only the in-frame ones, with some missing. The top ten clones hold about 20% of a sample with about 35,000 clones, about 94% of them seen once. Findings and limits, study-wide: Recipient marrow harbored GvH clones, some of which surfaced first in ileum or blood.

As regards this clone: Antigen unknown.

The chain links TRBV28 to TRBJ2-7, with no clear D. Sample: unstimulated CD8+ T cells sorted from spleen or lymph node cells, taken before transplant. The sequence came from a human donor who was the organ donor for an intestinal transplant. The CDR3 nucleotides are TGTGCCAGCAGTTTCCGACACCTACCCTACGAGCAGTACTTC. It encodes CASSFRHLPYEQYF.